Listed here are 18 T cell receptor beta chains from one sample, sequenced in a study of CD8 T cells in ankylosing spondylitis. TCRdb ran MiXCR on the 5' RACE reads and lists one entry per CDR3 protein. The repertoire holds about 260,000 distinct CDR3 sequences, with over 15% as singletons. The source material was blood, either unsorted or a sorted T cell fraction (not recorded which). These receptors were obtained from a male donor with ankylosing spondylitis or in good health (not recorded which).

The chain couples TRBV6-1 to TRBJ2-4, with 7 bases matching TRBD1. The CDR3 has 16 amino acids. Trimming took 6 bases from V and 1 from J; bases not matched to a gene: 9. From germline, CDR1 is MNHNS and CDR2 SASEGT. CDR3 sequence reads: CASRTTGVRAKNIQYF. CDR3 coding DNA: TGTGCCAGCAGAACTACAGGGGTTAGGGCCAAAAACATTCAGTACTTC.

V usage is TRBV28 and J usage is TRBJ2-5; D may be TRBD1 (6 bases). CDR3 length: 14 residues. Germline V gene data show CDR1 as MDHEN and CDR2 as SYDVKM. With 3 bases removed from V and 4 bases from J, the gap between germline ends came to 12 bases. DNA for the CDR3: TGTGCCAGCAGTTTTCAGGGGATCGGAGAGACCCAGTACTTC. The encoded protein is CASSFQGIGETQYF.

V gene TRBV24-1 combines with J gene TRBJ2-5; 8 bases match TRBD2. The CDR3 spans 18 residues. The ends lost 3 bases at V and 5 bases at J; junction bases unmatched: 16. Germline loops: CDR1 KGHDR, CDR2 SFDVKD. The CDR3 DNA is TGTGCCACCAGTGATGGGAGGTGGGGAGCGGGAGATCGGGAGACCCAGTACTTC. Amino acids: CATSDGRWGAGDRETQYF.

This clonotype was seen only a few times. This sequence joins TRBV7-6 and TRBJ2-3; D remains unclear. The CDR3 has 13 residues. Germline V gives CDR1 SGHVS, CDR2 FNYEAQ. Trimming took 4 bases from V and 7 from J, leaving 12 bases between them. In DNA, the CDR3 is TGTGCCAGCAGCTCCTTTAGCACCCATACGCAGTATTTT. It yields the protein CASSSFSTHTQYF.

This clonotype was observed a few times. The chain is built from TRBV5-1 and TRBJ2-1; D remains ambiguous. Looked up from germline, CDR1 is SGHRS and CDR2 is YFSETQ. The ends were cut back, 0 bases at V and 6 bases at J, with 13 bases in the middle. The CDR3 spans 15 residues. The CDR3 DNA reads TGCGCCAGCAGCTTGGCCGCTAGTGGGATCAATGAGCAGTTCTTC. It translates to CASSLAASGINEQFF.

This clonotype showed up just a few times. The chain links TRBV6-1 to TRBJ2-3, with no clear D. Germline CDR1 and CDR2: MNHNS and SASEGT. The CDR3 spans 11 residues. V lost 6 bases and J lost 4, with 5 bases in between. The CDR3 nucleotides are TGTGCCAGCAGGGCCCCAGATACGCAGTATTTT. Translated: CASRAPDTQYF.

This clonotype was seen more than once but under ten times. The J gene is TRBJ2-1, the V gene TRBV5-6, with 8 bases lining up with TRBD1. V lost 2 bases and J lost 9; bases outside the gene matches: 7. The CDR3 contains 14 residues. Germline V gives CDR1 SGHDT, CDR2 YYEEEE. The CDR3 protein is CASSFGQGLSEQFF. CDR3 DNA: TGTGCCAGCAGCTTCGGACAGGGTCTTAGTGAGCAGTTCTTC.

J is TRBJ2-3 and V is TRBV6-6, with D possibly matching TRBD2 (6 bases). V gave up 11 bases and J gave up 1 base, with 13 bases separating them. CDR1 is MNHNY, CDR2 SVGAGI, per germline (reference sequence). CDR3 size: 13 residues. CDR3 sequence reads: CASAGRGTDTQYF. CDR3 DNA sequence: TGTGCCTCTGCGGGAAGGGGCACAGATACGCAGTATTTT.

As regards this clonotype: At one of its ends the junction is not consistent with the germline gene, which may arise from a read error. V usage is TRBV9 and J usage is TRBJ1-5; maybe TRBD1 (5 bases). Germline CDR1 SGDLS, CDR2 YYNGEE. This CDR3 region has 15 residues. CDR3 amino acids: CVSSEGHYSNQPQHF. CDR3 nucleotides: TGTGTCAGCAGCGAGGGGCATTATAGCAATCAGCCCCAGCATTTT.

The CDR3 DNA is TGCGCCAGCAGCTTAGAAGGTAACTCCTACAATGAGCAGTTCTTC. Amino acids: CASSLEGNSYNEQFF. The J gene is TRBJ2-1, the V gene TRBV5-1; no reliable D call. The CDR3 spans 15 residues. V was shortened by 2 bases and J by 0 bases, with 9 bases between the two germline ends. The germline gives CDR1 SGHRS, CDR2 YFSETQ.

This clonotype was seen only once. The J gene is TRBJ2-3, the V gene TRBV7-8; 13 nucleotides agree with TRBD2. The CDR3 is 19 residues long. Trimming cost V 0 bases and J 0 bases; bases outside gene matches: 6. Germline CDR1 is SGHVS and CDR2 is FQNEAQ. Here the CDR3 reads CASSLAPTSGGRSTDTQYF. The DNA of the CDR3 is TGTGCCAGCAGCTTAGCCCCGACTAGCGGGGGGAGGAGCACAGATACGCAGTATTTT.

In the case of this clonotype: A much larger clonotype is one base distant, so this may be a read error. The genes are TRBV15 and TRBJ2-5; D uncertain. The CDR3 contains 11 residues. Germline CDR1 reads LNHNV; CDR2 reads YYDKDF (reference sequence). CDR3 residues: CATRRGETQYF. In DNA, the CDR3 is TGTGCCACCAGGAGAGGAGAGACCCAGTACTTC.

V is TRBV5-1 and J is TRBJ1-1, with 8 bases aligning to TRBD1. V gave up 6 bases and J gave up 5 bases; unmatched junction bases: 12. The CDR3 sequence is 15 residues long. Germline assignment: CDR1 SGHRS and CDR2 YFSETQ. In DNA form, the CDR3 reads TGCGCCAGCACTTCGGGGGCAGGGGGCAATACTGAAGCTTTCTTT. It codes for CASTSGAGGNTEAFF.

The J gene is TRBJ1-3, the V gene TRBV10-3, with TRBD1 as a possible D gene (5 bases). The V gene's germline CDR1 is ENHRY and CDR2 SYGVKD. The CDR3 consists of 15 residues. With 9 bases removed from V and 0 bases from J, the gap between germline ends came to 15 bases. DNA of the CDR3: TGTGCCATAGGGGCCACCCCGAGCTCTGGAAACACCATATATTTT. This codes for CAIGATPSSGNTIYF.

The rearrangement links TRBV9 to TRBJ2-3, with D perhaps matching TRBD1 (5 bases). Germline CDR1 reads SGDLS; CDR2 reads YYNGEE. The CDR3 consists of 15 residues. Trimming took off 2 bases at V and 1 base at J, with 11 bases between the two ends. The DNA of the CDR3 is TGTGCCAGCAGCGTTGGGGCTTCCGGCACAGATACGCAGTATTTT. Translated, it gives CASSVGASGTDTQYF.

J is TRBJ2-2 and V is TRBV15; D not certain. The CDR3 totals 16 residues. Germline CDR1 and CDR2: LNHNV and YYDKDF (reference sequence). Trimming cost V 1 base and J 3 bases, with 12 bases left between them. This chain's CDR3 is CATSRASGKYTGELFF. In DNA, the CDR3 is TGTGCCACCAGCAGAGCTTCTGGCAAATACACCGGGGAGCTGTTTTTT. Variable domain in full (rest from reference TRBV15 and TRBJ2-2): DAMVIQNPRYQVTQFGKPVTLSCSQTLNHNVMYWYQQKSSQAPKLLFHYYDKDFNNEADTPDNFQSRRPNTSFCFLDIRSPGLGDTAMYLCATSRASGKYTGELFFGEGSRLTVL.

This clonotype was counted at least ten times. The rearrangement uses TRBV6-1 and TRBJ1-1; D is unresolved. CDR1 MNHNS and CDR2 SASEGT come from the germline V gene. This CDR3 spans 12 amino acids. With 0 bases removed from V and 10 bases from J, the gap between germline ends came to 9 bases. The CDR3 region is CASSEADLGAFF. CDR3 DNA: TGTGCCAGCAGTGAAGCGGATCTAGGAGCTTTCTTT.

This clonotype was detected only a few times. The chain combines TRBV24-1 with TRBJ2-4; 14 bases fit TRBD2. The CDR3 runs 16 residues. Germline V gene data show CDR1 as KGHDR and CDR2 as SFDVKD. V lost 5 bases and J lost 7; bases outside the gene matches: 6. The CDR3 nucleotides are TGTGCCACCAGTGCCGGACTAGCGGGAGGCGTGAACATTCAGTACTTC. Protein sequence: CATSAGLAGGVNIQYF.